This TCR beta chain was captured in a study of cytomegalovirus exposure and HLA in healthy donors. Study-level findings and limits: In a later analysis, an Asian-associated ancestry cluster reportedly showed fewer N-insertions than the roughly 700-donor mean. Reports indicate that TCR beta sequences accurately predicted the HLA-A and HLA-B alleles of most subjects.

The length of the CDR3 is 14 residues. CDR1 is SEHNR and CDR2 is FQNEAQ in the germline V gene (reference sequence). The J segment lost 4 bases and the V segment lost 0 bases, leaving 2 bases of the junction unmatched. Vbeta (60) and Jbeta (13) primers were used in the PCR. Sequencing was performed with immunoSEQ multiplex PCR; in TCRdb, only in-frame clones are kept and a portion is missing. The sample carries about 200,000 clones, around four fifths recorded once. Concerning this clone itself: The antigen is undetermined.

The chain links TRBV7-9 to TRBJ2-7, with TRBD2 identical over 8 bases. This TCR was recovered from a woman between 50 and 59 years old in good health and CMV-seropositive. Sequencing was done on a sample of PBMCs. CDR3 nucleotides: TGTGCCAGCAGCTTAGCTGGCGGGGGGTACGAGCAGTACTTC. Protein product: CASSLAGGGYEQYF.